This TCR beta chain stems from a study of monozygotic twins with inflammatory bowel disease. Looked up from germline, CDR1 is KGHDR and CDR2 is SFDVKD. The CDR3 runs 14 residues. As for this clonotype: Its antigen is not identified.

Study conclusions and caveats: Clonotype overlap with others was lower in IBD patients than in healthy twins, a difference that was greatest with disease activity.

TCRdb re-called the 5' RACE reads and gives one entry per CDR3 protein, without DNA. This table lists about 300,000 distinct CDR3 sequences. Sequencing input: blood. J is TRBJ2-1 and V is TRBV24-1; TCRdb names TRBD2, which stays unverified in the absence of DNA. This TCR was sampled from a human donor with ulcerative colitis or Crohn's disease, or a healthy co-twin of an affected twin (not recorded which). This CDR3 reads CVTSDLWKGGEQFF.